This T cell receptor (beta chain) was sequenced in a study of T cell responses to AZD1222 COVID-19 vaccine. Background on the study: Researchers grouped second doses given at about 4 or about 12 weeks into one pool.

The J segment lost 4 bases and the V segment lost 1 base, leaving 2 bases of the junction unmatched. CDR1 and CDR2 (germline): LNHNV, YYDKDF (reference sequence). The CDR3 totals 15 residues. Sequencing was performed with immunoSEQ multiplex PCR; in TCRdb, only in-frame clones are kept and a portion is missing. The sample consists of 100,000 or so clones, more than 75% of them appearing once. Broader study findings: Two AZD1222 administrations were followed by greater Spike-specific TCR breadth and depth. Spike-wide vaccine-associated CD4 TCRs dominated at 160-218 and 743-854.

Note on this clone: No antigen is known for it.

The V call is TRBV15, the J call TRBJ1-5, with 9 bases identical to TRBD1. The TCR originated in an adult in good health. This material consisted of peripheral blood, taken on day 0 of AZD1222 vaccination. For the CDR3, the DNA is TGTGCCACCAGCAGAGGACAGGGGGATAATCAGCCCCAGCATTTT. Encoded protein: CATSRGQGDNQPQHF.